Shown below are 17 T cell receptor beta chains from a single sample sequenced in a study of blood T cell repertoires in COVID-19. Libraries were prepared by immunoSEQ multiplex PCR; TCRdb keeps only in-frame clonotypes and omits some of them. The sample lists about 110,000 clones; 90% were seen once. The specimen was peripheral blood. The receptors derive from a human donor in a cohort sampled during active COVID-19.

This chain connects TRBV24-1 to TRBJ2-4, with 8 bases lining up with TRBD1. The CDR3 contains 15 residues. In germline, CDR1 is KGHDR, CDR2 SFDVKD. The ends lost 3 bases at V and 8 bases at J; junction bases unmatched: 8. This chain's CDR3 is CATSDPAPQGDIQYF. CDR3 DNA: TGTGCCACCAGTGATCCAGCCCCACAGGGGGACATTCAGTACTTC.

V and J are TRBV15 and TRBJ2-7, with a possible D match to TRBD2 (6 bases). The CDR3 sequence is 15 residues long. The V and J ends lost 3 bases and 6 bases respectively, with 18 bases between them. Germline-derived CDR1 and CDR2 are LNHNV and YYDKDF (reference sequence). CDR3 protein: CATSSGGVGPSEQYF. As DNA, the CDR3 is TGTGCCACCAGCAGCGGGGGTGTCGGTCCTTCCGAGCAGTACTTC.

J is TRBJ2-1 and V is TRBV10-3; unclear D gene. V was pared by 0 bases and J by 0 bases, with 12 bases between. The germline gives CDR1 ENHRY, CDR2 SYGVKD. This CDR3 has 17 residues. The chain's CDR3 is CAISESSPRGSYNEQFF. For the CDR3, the DNA is TGTGCCATCAGTGAGTCGAGCCCGCGAGGCTCCTACAATGAGCAGTTCTTC.

The chain carries TRBV3-1 (or the pseudogene TRBV3-2) and TRBJ1-1; no reliable D call. Germline V gene sequence: CDR1 LGHDT, CDR2 YNNKEL (reference sequence). The CDR3 totals 14 residues. Trimming stripped 4 bases from V and 4 bases from J, with 13 bases between. The CDR3 protein is CASSPWATATEAFF. CDR3 sequence (DNA): TGTGCCAGCAGCCCTTGGGCAACAGCCACTGAAGCTTTCTTT.

The chain is built from TRBV5-4 and TRBJ2-7; 9 bases align to TRBD2. Germline V lookup: CDR1 SGHNT, CDR2 YYREEE (reference sequence). J lost 2 bases, V lost 4 bases, and 4 bases had no gene match. This CDR3 contains 14 residues. In nucleotides, the CDR3 is TGTGCCAGCAGCGCGGGGGGGGGCCCCTACGAGCAGTACTTC. Translating gives CASSAGGGPYEQYF.

This clone was found once. An end of the junction does not agree with germline; a read error may underlie this. The rearrangement joins TRBV7-2 to TRBJ2-2, with 8 bases matching TRBD2. The length of the CDR3 is 14 residues. Germline values: CDR1 SGHTA, CDR2 FQGNSA. The CDR3 region has the DNA TGTGCCAGCAGCTTAAACGGGAGGGGCGGGCAGCTGTTTTTT. As protein: CASSLNGRGGQLFF.

Written as DNA, the CDR3 is TGTGCCAGCAGCCCCACTAGCGGGACGATAGATACGCAGTATTTT. It translates to CASSPTSGTIDTQYF. The chain is built from TRBV9 and TRBJ2-3, with TRBD2 identical over 10 bases. Germline V lookup: CDR1 SGDLS, CDR2 YYNGEE. CDR3 length equals 15 residues. With 4 bases clipped from V and 5 bases from J, the junction kept 7 bases outside the gene matches.

This chain connects TRBV6-5 to TRBJ1-1; unclear D gene. This CDR3 is built from 14 residues. Germline V gives CDR1 MNHEY, CDR2 SVGAGI. Deletions cut 6 bases from V and 4 bases from J, with 15 bases between. CDR3 nucleotide sequence: TGTGCCAGCAGCCTCCTCACAGAGAGCACTGAAGCTTTCTTT. Residues: CASSLLTESTEAFF.

The rearrangement joins TRBV7-3 to TRBJ2-7; 10 bases fit TRBD2. Germline CDR1 and CDR2: SGHTA and FQGTGA. The CDR3 length is 16 residues. V lost 2 bases to trimming and J lost 4 bases; unmatched junction nucleotides: 8. The chain's CDR3 is CASSLDPAGGQYEQYF. The CDR3 DNA follows: TGTGCCAGCAGCTTAGACCCAGCGGGAGGGCAATACGAGCAGTACTTC.

The CDR3: CASSPTSGESTDTQYF. CDR3 nucleotides: TGTGCCAGCAGCCCCACTAGCGGGGAAAGCACAGATACGCAGTATTTT. The chain employs TRBV7-9 and TRBJ2-3; 10 bases agree with TRBD2. The CDR3 runs to 16 residues. V was pared by 5 bases and J by 0 bases, with 5 bases of the junction left unmatched. CDR1 SEHNR and CDR2 FQNEAQ come from the germline V gene (reference sequence). The entire variable domain, with the rest obtained from reference TRBV7-9 and TRBJ2-3, is as follows: DTGVSQNPRHKITKRGQNVTFRCDPISEHNRLYWYRQTLGQGPEFLTYFQNEAQLEKSRLLSDRFSAERPKGSFSTLEIQRTEQGDSAMYLCASSPTSGESTDTQYFGPGTRLTVL.

This sequence joins TRBV5-1 and TRBJ1-1; 12 bases line up with TRBD1. Trimming took 2 bases from V and 0 from J; bases not matched to a gene: 8. Germline CDR1 SGHRS, CDR2 YFSETQ. There are 18 residues in the CDR3. In nucleotides, the CDR3 is TGCGCCAGCAGCTTAAAACCCGGGACAGGGGGCTTGAACACTGAAGCTTTCTTT. This encodes CASSLKPGTGGLNTEAFF.

The chain joins TRBV18 to TRBJ1-1; TRBD1 is a possible D gene (5 bases). This CDR3 comprises 14 residues. V shed 3 bases and J shed 1 base, with 9 bases lying between them. Germline V gene lookup returns CDR1 KGHSH and CDR2 LQKENI. CDR3 residues: CASSPERGNTEAFF. In DNA form, the CDR3 reads TGTGCCAGCTCACCGGAAAGGGGGAACACTGAAGCTTTCTTT.

This chain connects TRBV5-4 to TRBJ1-4; 7 bases are shared with TRBD1. Germline trimming cut 4 bases from V and 3 bases from J; bases unmatched to any gene: 12. CDR3 size: 17 residues. Germline-derived CDR1 and CDR2 are SGHNT and YYREEE (reference sequence). The CDR3 protein is CASSQQGSPASNEKLFF. The CDR3 bases are TGTGCCAGCAGCCAACAGGGGAGCCCAGCTTCTAATGAAAAACTGTTTTTT. Full variable domain (missing parts from reference TRBV5-4 and TRBJ1-4): ETGVTQSPTHLIKTRGQQVTLRCSSQSGHNTVSWYQQALGQGPQFIFQYYREEENGRGNFPPRFSGLQFPNYSSELNVNALELDDSALYLCASSQQGSPASNEKLFFGSGTQLSVL.

CDR3 sequence reads: CASSFVTGTAKETQYF. CDR3 nucleotide sequence: TGTGCCAGCAGCTTTGTGACTGGGACAGCTAAAGAGACCCAGTACTTC. The J gene is TRBJ2-5, the V gene TRBV11-2, with 7 bases lining up with TRBD1. The junction had 10 bases not matched to a gene; V was cut back by 3 bases and J by 3 bases. The CDR3 is 16 amino acids. Germline assignment: CDR1 SGHAT and CDR2 FQNNGV.

The chain combines TRBV25-1 with TRBJ2-2; D remains ambiguous. The CDR3 sequence is 13 residues long. The V gene's germline CDR1 is MGHDK and CDR2 SYGVNS. Trimming shortened V by 5 bases and J by 5 bases, and 9 bases separated the two germline ends. CDR3 amino acids: CASSLTRTGELFF. The CDR3, as DNA: TGTGCCAGCAGTCTGACACGTACCGGGGAGCTGTTTTTT.

This clone occurred once. The chain is built from TRBV5-1 and TRBJ2-3; 7 bases agree with TRBD2. CDR3 length: 14 residues. The junction had 5 bases not matched to a gene; V was cut back by 4 bases and J by 3 bases. In germline, CDR1 is SGHRS, CDR2 YFSETQ. The CDR3 sequence: CASSPGLETDTQYF. In DNA, the CDR3 is TGCGCCAGCAGCCCCGGACTAGAAACAGATACGCAGTATTTT.

V is TRBV1 and J is TRBJ2-1; the tabulated D call, TRBD1, remains unverified against the DNA. TRBV1 is given as a pseudogene. The CDR3 has 16 residues. CDR3 amino acids: CTSSPSRDSPYNEQFF. DNA for the CDR3: TGCACCAGCAGCCCCTCCCGGGACAGCCCTTACAATGAGCAGTTCTTC.